The 3 T cell receptor beta chains given below trace back to one sample, sequenced in a study of T cell responses to AZD1222 COVID-19 vaccine. TCRdb keeps only in-frame clones here, not all; method: immunoSEQ multiplex PCR. The data hold approximately 200,000 clones, with about nine tenths observed a single time. The sequencing here drew on peripheral blood, taken 28 days after the second AZD1222 dose. These receptors came from an adult who received the AZD1222 COVID-19 vaccine.

This clone was counted once. The chain has TRBV19 and TRBJ1-1, with TRBD1 matching 10 bases. CDR1 and CDR2 from the germline V gene are LNHDA and SQIVND (reference sequence). After removal of 5 bases from V and 10 bases from J, the junction contained 7 bases not matched to a gene. The length of the CDR3 is 13 residues. CDR3 amino acids: CASSPRQGASAFF. As DNA, the CDR3 is TGTGCCAGTAGTCCTCGACAGGGGGCTTCAGCTTTCTTT.

J is TRBJ1-2 and V is TRBV5-1, with D possibly being TRBD1 (5 bases). Deletions cut 0 bases from V and 7 bases from J, with 16 bases between. The germline CDR1 and CDR2 sequences are SGHRS and YFSETQ. The CDR3 length is 15 residues. The CDR3 DNA follows: TGCGCCAGCAGCTTGGCCGCCGGGACGGAGGGTGGCTACACCTTC. Translating it yields CASSLAAGTEGGYTF.

The chain carries TRBV7-2 and TRBJ2-5, with D perhaps matching TRBD1 (5 bases). CDR1 is SGHTA and CDR2 is FQGNSA in the germline V gene. There are 15 residues in the CDR3. V was cut by 1 base and J by 8 bases, with 17 bases left in between. The chain's CDR3 is CASSLVGREGDTQYF. CDR3 DNA sequence: TGTGCCAGCAGCTTAGTCGGCAGGGAAGGGGATACCCAGTACTTC.